These 24 T cell receptor beta chains originate from one sample sequenced in a study of response to subunit inactivated influenza vaccine. TCRdb recomputed calls from the RT-PCR reads with MiXCR, one row per CDR3 protein. The repertoire consists of over 450,000 distinct CDR3 sequences, with over 10% occurring once and the leading ten covering around 13%. The sequencing here drew on PBMCs from blood, taken 45 days after vaccination. These receptors came from a man aged 45-65 years who received an inactivated influenza vaccine.

The chain employs TRBV2 and TRBJ1-2; D perhaps matches TRBD1 (5 bases). Germline V gene lookup returns CDR1 SNHLY and CDR2 FYNNEI. Trimming cost V 6 bases and J 6 bases, with 11 bases left between them. The CDR3 extends over 12 amino acids. CDR3 residues: CASREDKDGYTF. In nucleotides, the CDR3 is TGTGCCAGCAGAGAGGACAAGGATGGCTACACCTTC.

This clonotype showed up just a few times. The rearrangement links TRBV11-2 to TRBJ2-7, with D tentatively TRBD1 (6 bases). This CDR3 is built from 16 residues. Trimming removed 1 base at V and 1 base at J, with 14 bases between. Germline V CDR1 and CDR2: SGHAT, FQNNGV. The CDR3 protein is CASSLVMSGVSYEQYF. The CDR3 DNA reads TGTGCCAGCAGCTTAGTAATGTCAGGGGTTTCCTACGAGCAGTACTTC.

There are a few counts of this clonotype. The chain couples TRBV20-1 to TRBJ1-6; 7 nucleotides match TRBD1. The CDR3 is 13 amino acids. Trimming cost V 3 bases and J 7 bases; bases outside gene matches: 3. In germline, CDR1 is DFQATT, CDR2 SNEGSKA (reference sequence). CDR3 residues: CSASDRANSPLHF. CDR3 sequence (DNA): TGCAGTGCTAGCGACAGGGCAAATTCACCCCTCCACTTT.

The V and J genes are TRBV10-3 and TRBJ2-7; 9 nucleotides agree with TRBD1. The V gene end was trimmed by 9 bases and the J gene end by 3 bases; junction bases not matched to a gene: 6. This CDR3 region has 13 residues. CDR1 is ENHRY and CDR2 is SYGVKD in the germline V gene. The CDR3 DNA follows: TGTGCCATAAAGTTGACAGGGGGCTACGAGCAGTACTTC. It codes for CAIKLTGGYEQYF.

The chain combines TRBV7-2 with TRBJ2-2, with 8 bases that match TRBD2. This CDR3 has 14 residues. From germline, CDR1 is SGHTA and CDR2 FQGNSA. Trimming cost V 5 bases and J 4 bases; bases outside gene matches: 3. DNA for the CDR3: TGTGCCAGCAGCCGGGGGGGCAGCACCGGGGAGCTGTTTTTT. Translating gives CASSRGGSTGELFF.

This chain links TRBV7-9 with TRBJ1-3; a weak D match, TRBD1 (6 bases). The V gene's germline CDR1 is SEHNR and CDR2 FQNEAQ (reference sequence). This CDR3 spans 13 amino acids. Trimming shortened V by 6 bases and J by 0 bases, and 6 bases separated the two germline ends. The CDR3 sequence is CASRGGSGNTIYF. DNA of the CDR3: TGTGCCAGCAGAGGGGGCTCTGGAAACACCATATATTTT.

This chain uses TRBV20-1 with TRBJ2-5; TRBD1 matches at 10 bases. V gave up 6 bases and J gave up 3 bases; unmatched junction bases: 7. CDR3 size: 14 residues. Germline loops: CDR1 DFQATT, CDR2 SNEGSKA (reference sequence). CDR3 amino acids: CSATRGTGEETQYF. The CDR3 coding sequence is TGCAGTGCCACGCGAGGGACAGGGGAAGAGACCCAGTACTTC.

This clonotype was counted ten times or more. The junction and the germline gene differ at one end; a read error may be behind it. V usage is TRBV5-1 and J usage is TRBJ2-1; tentatively, D is TRBD1 (5 bases). Germline CDR1 is SGHRS and CDR2 is YFSETQ. The CDR3 runs to 12 residues. The CDR3, as DNA: TGCGCCAGCAGGGTAGGACACAATGAACAGTTCTTC. This codes for CASRVGHNEQFF.

This clonotype was seen only a few times. The genes are TRBV6-2 or TRBV6-3 and TRBJ2-5, with TRBD2 matching over 11 bases. The germline V gene encodes CDR1 MNHEY and CDR2 SVGEGT. The V gene end was trimmed by 5 bases and the J gene end by 4 bases; junction bases not matched to a gene: 6. The CDR3 covers 15 residues. This CDR3 reads CASSLRGLAAETQYF. The CDR3 DNA is TGTGCCAGCAGTCTGCGGGGACTAGCGGCAGAGACCCAGTACTTC.

This chain connects TRBV5-4 to TRBJ2-3, with 7 positions matching TRBD2. The germline V gene has CDR1 SGHNT and CDR2 YYREEE (reference sequence). V was clipped by 4 bases and J by 6 bases; unmatched bases: 8. The CDR3 loop spans 14 amino acids. The CDR3 here is CASSPGGLGDTQYF. The CDR3 bases are TGTGCCAGCAGCCCGGGGGGTTTAGGGGATACGCAGTATTTT.

This chain connects TRBV29-1 to TRBJ2-5; D is perhaps TRBD1 (5 bases). The CDR3 is made up of 15 amino acids. The germline V and J ends were trimmed by 2 bases and 2 bases, with 15 bases remaining between them. Germline CDR1 is SQVTM and CDR2 is ANQGSEA. In DNA form, the CDR3 reads TGCAGCGTTGAACCCCTGTGGGGCAGTCAAGAGACCCAGTACTTC. It yields the protein CSVEPLWGSQETQYF.

The rearrangement joins TRBV3-1 to TRBJ1-4; 10 bases map to TRBD1. The germline V gene has CDR1 LGHDT and CDR2 YNNKEL (reference sequence). With 2 bases clipped from V and 11 bases from J, the junction kept 5 bases outside the gene matches. CDR3 length: 14 amino acids. The CDR3: CASSQRDRGEKLFF. Written as DNA, the CDR3 is TGTGCCAGCAGCCAACGGGACAGGGGTGAGAAACTGTTTTTT.

In this sample, this clonotype turned up a few times. The rearrangement uses TRBV11-2 and TRBJ2-2; D is unclear. This CDR3 is 16 amino acids long. The V and J ends lost 4 bases and 6 bases respectively, with 18 bases between them. Per the germline V gene, CDR1 is SGHAT and CDR2 is FQNNGV. The CDR3 DNA sequence: TGTGCCAGCAGCTCCCTTCTGGATTTGGTGGCCGGGGAGCTGTTTTTT. Translating gives CASSSLLDLVAGELFF.

The rearrangement joins TRBV5-1 to TRBJ1-1; D is unclear. CDR1 and CDR2 from the germline V gene are SGHRS and YFSETQ. V shed 4 bases and J shed 4 bases, with 14 bases lying between them. The CDR3 covers 14 residues. The CDR3 region has the DNA TGCGCCAGCAGCATAGGACCTGGGAGCACTGAAGCTTTCTTT. It codes for CASSIGPGSTEAFF.

This clonotype has more than one count but fewer than ten. One end of the junction is discordant with germline, which a read error may explain. V and J are TRBV20-1 and TRBJ2-4; a weak D match, TRBD2 (6 bases). The CDR3 sequence is 16 residues long. CDR1 and CDR2 from the germline V gene are DFQATT and SNEGSKA (reference sequence). The CDR3 sequence is CCARDSLADIKNIQYF. The CDR3 region has the DNA TGCTGTGCTAGAGATAGTTTAGCGGATATTAAAAACATTCAGTACTTC.

The rearrangement joins TRBV12-3 or TRBV12-4 to TRBJ1-2; maybe TRBD1 (5 bases). Trimming removed 2 bases at V and 8 bases at J, with 18 bases between. The CDR3 has 15 amino acids. CDR3: CASSLHDGTGDGYTF. In DNA form, the CDR3 reads TGTGCCAGCAGTTTACATGACGGGACCGGGGACGGCTACACCTTC.

This clonotype was seen a few times. The gene calls are TRBV4-1 and TRBJ2-1; 10 bases fit TRBD2. Trimming cost V 4 bases and J 8 bases; bases outside gene matches: 14. Germline values: CDR1 MGHRA, CDR2 YSYEKL. This CDR3 spans 17 amino acids. DNA of the CDR3: TGCGCCAGCAGCCCCCAGGGTACCGCTAGCGGGGGATATGAGCAGTTCTTC. Encoded protein: CASSPQGTASGGYEQFF.

The table lists this clonotype with a few counts. The CDR3 DNA follows: TGTGCCAGCTCACCACAGGGGAAAACAGGGATTGTTAACATTCAGTACTTC. Amino acids: CASSPQGKTGIVNIQYF. The V gene is TRBV18, the J gene TRBJ2-4; maybe TRBD1 (6 bases). This CDR3 has 17 amino acids. The germline V and J ends were trimmed by 1 base and 7 bases, with 20 bases remaining between them. The germline CDR1 and CDR2 sequences are KGHSH and LQKENI. Filled out from reference TRBV18 and TRBJ2-4, the complete variable domain reads NAGVMQNPRHLVRRRGQEARLRCSPMKGHSHVYWYRQLPEEGLKFMVYLQKENIIDESGMPKERFSAEFPKEGPSILRIQQVVRGDSAAYFCASSPQGKTGIVNIQYFGAGTRLSVL.

The gene calls are TRBV20-1 and TRBJ2-1; 11 positions agree with TRBD2. The CDR3 consists of 14 residues. Losses at the gene ends were 7 bases for V and 5 bases for J; bases not matched to a gene: 7. CDR1 and CDR2 (germline): DFQATT, SNEGSKA (reference sequence). CDR3 protein: CSVAGTSGHNEQFF. The CDR3 bases are TGCAGTGTCGCCGGGACTAGCGGTCACAATGAGCAGTTCTTC.

The V gene is TRBV12-3 or TRBV12-4, the J gene TRBJ2-3, with TRBD1 matching over 8 bases. The CDR3 is 13 residues long. With 8 bases clipped from V and 4 bases from J, the junction kept 5 bases outside the gene matches. CDR3 region: CASGQGWPDTQYF. Written as DNA, the CDR3 is TGTGCCAGCGGACAGGGCTGGCCAGATACGCAGTATTTT.

The chain uses TRBV12-3 or TRBV12-4 and TRBJ2-1, with D maybe TRBD2 (5 bases). The CDR3 length is 14 residues. V dropped 0 bases and J dropped 5 bases, with 8 bases sitting between them. As DNA, the CDR3 is TGTGCCAGCAGTTTAGCCTTGAGGGACAATGAGCAGTTCTTC. Protein: CASSLALRDNEQFF.

This clonotype was seen more than once but under ten times. J is TRBJ2-1 and V is TRBV7-2; the match to TRBD1 covers 7 bases. Losses at the gene ends were 5 bases for V and 7 bases for J; bases not matched to a gene: 5. CDR1 and CDR2 from the germline V gene are SGHTA and FQGNSA. The CDR3 sequence is 13 residues long. CDR3 in DNA: TGTGCCAGCAGCCGGACAGGATGGAATGAGCAGTTCTTC. Residues: CASSRTGWNEQFF.

This clonotype was observed a few times. The CDR3 nucleotides read TGTGCCAGCAGCATCTCTAGCGGGAGGACCTACGAGCAGTACTTC. It is translated as CASSISSGRTYEQYF. V gene TRBV9 combines with J gene TRBJ2-7; TRBD2 agrees at 11 bases. Trimming took 4 bases from V and 2 from J; bases not matched to a gene: 5. The CDR3 runs to 15 residues. Germline loops: CDR1 SGDLS, CDR2 YYNGEE. The full variable domain, its missing parts supplied by reference TRBV9 and TRBJ2-7, is DSGVTQTPKHLITATGQRVTLRCSPRSGDLSVYWYQQSLDQGLQFLIQYYNGEERAKGNILERFSAQQFPDLHSELNLSSLELGDSALYFCASSISSGRTYEQYFGPGTRLTVT.

This clonotype was counted only a few times. This chain uses TRBV4-2 with TRBJ2-1; 9 bases are a match to TRBD2. This CDR3 contains 17 residues. Per germline, CDR1 LGHNA and CDR2 YNFKEQ. The trim removed 0 bases at V and 0 bases at J, leaving 3 bases unmatched. Here the CDR3 DNA reads TGTGCCAGCAGCCAAGATTTTAGCGGGAGCTCCTACAATGAGCAGTTCTTC. It encodes CASSQDFSGSSYNEQFF.